Sequencing of this TCR beta chain was carried out in a study of shared clonotypes between healthy human individuals. Terminally differentiated effector memory CD45RA+ cells were excluded by CCR7 positive selection of CD45RO-negative cells. V shed 0 bases, J shed 3 bases, and the junction held 5 bases outside the gene matches. CDR1 SGHVS and CDR2 FNYEAQ come from the germline V gene. The CDR3 extends over 16 amino acids. Whole-study results and caveats: Specimens sampled were limited to blood, with tissue repertoires likely differing. The study's rarefaction showed incomplete sorted-subset sequencing despite large depth. Across subsets, estimated richness was generally greater for naive than for memory populations.

Sequencing was performed with immunoSEQ multiplex PCR; in TCRdb, only in-frame clones are kept and a portion is missing. The profile shows hundreds of thousands of clones, 80% to 95% of them singletons. A note on this clone: Its antigen remains unidentified.

The genes are TRBV7-6 and TRBJ1-5, with 7 bases that match TRBD1. This TCR came from a man aged 30 to 39 in good health. The sequencing input was naive CD8+ T cells sorted from blood. CDR3 region: CASSLAPGQYNQPQHF. The CDR3 DNA sequence: TGTGCCAGCAGCTTAGCCCCGGGACAGTACAATCAGCCCCAGCATTTT.